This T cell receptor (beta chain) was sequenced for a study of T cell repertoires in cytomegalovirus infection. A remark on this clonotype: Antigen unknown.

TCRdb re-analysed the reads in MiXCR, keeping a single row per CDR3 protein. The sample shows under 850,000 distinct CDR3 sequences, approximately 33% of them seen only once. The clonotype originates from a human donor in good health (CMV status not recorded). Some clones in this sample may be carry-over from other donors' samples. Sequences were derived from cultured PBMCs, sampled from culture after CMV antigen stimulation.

The CDR3 region is CATHGKFYGYTF. The CDR3 DNA is TGTGCGACGCATGGGAAATTCTATGGCTACACCTTC. The rearrangement links TRBV7-2 to TRBJ1-2; no firm D call. Germline-derived CDR1 and CDR2 are SGHTA and FQGNSA. This CDR3 is 12 amino acids long. Based on the CDR3 plus reference TRBV7-2 and TRBJ1-2, the full variable domain is GAGVSQSPSNKVTEKGKDVELRCDPISGHTALYWYRQSLGQGLEFLIYFQGNSAPDKSGLPSDRFSAERTGGSVSTLTIQRTQQEDSAVYLCATHGKFYGYTFGSGTRLTVV.